Following are 8 T cell receptor beta chains from one sample sequenced in a study of T cells after yellow fever vaccination. Each CDR3 protein is one row after TCRdb ran MiXCR on the 5' RACE reads. Counted here are about 500,000 distinct CDR3 sequences, 17% occurring once; the ten biggest clones make up around a sixth. The source material was PBMCs, sampled about 5 days after the first yellow fever vaccination. These receptors were obtained from a man aged 18-30 years who received the YFV17D yellow fever vaccine.

The J gene is TRBJ2-6, the V gene TRBV7-8; D is possibly TRBD1 (6 bases). The germline CDR1 and CDR2 sequences are SGHVS and FQNEAQ. V lost 4 bases, J lost 2 bases, and 12 bases lay in between. CDR3 length equals 16 residues. CDR3 DNA sequence: TGTGCCAGCAGCTGGGCCGGACAGACTGGGGCCAACGTCCTGACTTTC. It is translated as CASSWAGQTGANVLTF.

The chain uses TRBV7-2 and TRBJ2-5; TRBD2 agrees at 10 bases. J gave up 5 bases and V 4 bases, and 10 bases lay outside the gene matches. This CDR3 is 16 amino acids long. Germline CDR1 reads SGHTA; CDR2 reads FQGNSA. The CDR3 DNA reads TGTGCCAGCAGCTCGGCGGGCAGCGGGGGGGCGGAGACCCAGTACTTC. Translated, it gives CASSSAGSGGAETQYF.

The chain is built from TRBV20-1 and TRBJ2-5; D perhaps matches TRBD1 (5 bases). The CDR3 contains 16 residues. Germline CDR1 is DFQATT and CDR2 is SNEGSKA (reference sequence). V was shortened by 4 bases and J by 4 bases, with 22 bases between the two germline ends. CDR3 DNA sequence: TGCAGTGCTACCCCGCTTGACTCCAAGGGGCGAGAGACCCAGTACTTC. As protein: CSATPLDSKGRETQYF.

This clonotype has more than one count but fewer than ten. This rearrangement joins TRBV3-1 to TRBJ2-1; 8 bases agree with TRBD2. Germline CDR1 reads LGHDT; CDR2 reads YNNKEL (reference sequence). The CDR3 sequence is 15 residues long. Trimming cost V 4 bases and J 4 bases; bases outside gene matches: 6. Written as DNA, the CDR3 is TGTGCCAGCAGCCCGGGGACTAGAGCATACAATGAGCAGTTCTTC. Protein: CASSPGTRAYNEQFF.

Written as DNA, the CDR3 is TGTGCCAGCAGCTTAGTAGGGCGACTGGATACGCAGTATTTT. It codes for CASSLVGRLDTQYF. This chain joins TRBV7-6 and TRBJ2-3; no definite D call. The CDR3 extends over 14 amino acids. Germline V lookup: CDR1 SGHVS, CDR2 FNYEAQ. V gave up 1 base and J gave up 6 bases, with 11 bases separating them. The complete variable domain, with remaining parts taken from reference TRBV7-6 and TRBJ2-3, reads GAGVSQSPRYKVTKRGQDVALRCDPISGHVSLYWYRQALGQGPEFLTYFNYEAQQDKSGLPNDRFSAERPEGSISTLTIQRTEQRDSAMYRCASSLVGRLDTQYFGPGTRLTVL.

This clonotype was observed a handful of times. The chain joins TRBV7-3 to TRBJ1-3; D remains unclear. Germline V gene data show CDR1 as SGHTA and CDR2 as FQGTGA. CDR3 length: 14 amino acids. Trimming cost V 4 bases and J 4 bases, with 11 bases left between them. The CDR3 loop is CASSSLVAGNTIYF. CDR3 in DNA: TGTGCCAGCAGCTCCTTGGTTGCAGGAAACACCATATATTTT.

This clonotype showed up many times. The chain recombines TRBV7-2 with TRBJ2-7; no reliable D call. The CDR3 is made up of 13 amino acids. Trimming removed 3 bases at V and 1 base at J, with 7 bases between. The V gene's germline CDR1 is SGHTA and CDR2 FQGNSA. The CDR3 is CASSLDGSYEQYV. In DNA form, the CDR3 reads TGTGCCAGCAGCTTGGACGGATCCTACGAGCAGTACGTC.

The J gene is TRBJ2-1, the V gene TRBV7-3, with 13 bases lining up with TRBD2. V was clipped by 5 bases and J by 7 bases; unmatched bases: 8. Germline CDR1 reads SGHTA; CDR2 reads FQGTGA. The CDR3 sequence is 16 residues long. CDR3 nucleotides: TGTGCCAGCAGCCCCACTAGCGGGGGGGCGGGGAATGAGCAGTTCTTC. It translates to CASSPTSGGAGNEQFF. The variable domain in full, completed from reference TRBV7-3 and TRBJ2-1, reads GAGVSQTPSNKVTEKGKYVELRCDPISGHTALYWYRQSLGQGPEFLIYFQGTGAADDSGLPNDRFFAVRPEGSVSTLKIQRTERGDSAVYLCASSPTSGGAGNEQFFGPGTRLTVL.